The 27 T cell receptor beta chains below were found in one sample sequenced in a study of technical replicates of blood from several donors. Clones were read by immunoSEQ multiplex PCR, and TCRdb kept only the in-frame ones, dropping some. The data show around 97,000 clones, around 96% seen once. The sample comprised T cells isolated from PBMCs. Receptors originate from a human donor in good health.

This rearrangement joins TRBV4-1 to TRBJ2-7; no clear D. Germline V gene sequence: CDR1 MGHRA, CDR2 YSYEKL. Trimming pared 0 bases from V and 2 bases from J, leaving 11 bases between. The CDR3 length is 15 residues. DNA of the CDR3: TGCGCCAGCAGCCAAGATTTCGGTAAAACCTACGAGCAGTACTTC. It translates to CASSQDFGKTYEQYF.

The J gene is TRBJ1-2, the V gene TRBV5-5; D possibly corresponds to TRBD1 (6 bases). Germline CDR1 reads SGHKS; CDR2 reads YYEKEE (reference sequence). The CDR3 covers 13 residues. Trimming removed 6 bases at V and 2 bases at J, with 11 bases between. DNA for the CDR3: TGTGCCAGCACCTTAACAGGGAACTATGGCTACACCTTC. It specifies CASTLTGNYGYTF.

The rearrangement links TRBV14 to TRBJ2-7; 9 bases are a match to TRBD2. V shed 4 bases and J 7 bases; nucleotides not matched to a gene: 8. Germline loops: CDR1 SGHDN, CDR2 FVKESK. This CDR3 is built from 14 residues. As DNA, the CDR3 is TGTGCCAGCAGCCGGGCGGGAGGGCCGAGGGAGCAGTACTTC. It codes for CASSRAGGPREQYF.

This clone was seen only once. The CDR3 nucleotides read TGCAGCGTCGCGCCCGGGACTTACTCCTACGAGCAGTACTTC. Protein sequence: CSVAPGTYSYEQYF. V is TRBV29-1 and J is TRBJ2-7; TRBD2 might be the D (6 bases). V gave up 6 bases and J gave up 0 bases, with 15 bases separating them. Germline lookup yields CDR1 SQVTM and CDR2 ANQGSEA. This CDR3 is 14 amino acids long.

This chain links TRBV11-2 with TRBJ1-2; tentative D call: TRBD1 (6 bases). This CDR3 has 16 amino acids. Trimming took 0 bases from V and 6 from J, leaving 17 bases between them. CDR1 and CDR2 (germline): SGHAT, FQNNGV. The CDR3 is CASSLESQGNKDGYTF. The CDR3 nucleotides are TGTGCCAGCAGCTTAGAATCACAGGGAAATAAGGATGGCTACACCTTC.

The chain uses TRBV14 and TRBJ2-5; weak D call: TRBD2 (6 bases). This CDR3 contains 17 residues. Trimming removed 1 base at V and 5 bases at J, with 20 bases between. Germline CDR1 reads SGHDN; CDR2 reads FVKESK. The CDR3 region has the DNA TGTGCCAGCAGCCAAGGTAGACTAGTCGTTGGCTCCGAGACCCAGTACTTC. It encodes CASSQGRLVVGSETQYF.

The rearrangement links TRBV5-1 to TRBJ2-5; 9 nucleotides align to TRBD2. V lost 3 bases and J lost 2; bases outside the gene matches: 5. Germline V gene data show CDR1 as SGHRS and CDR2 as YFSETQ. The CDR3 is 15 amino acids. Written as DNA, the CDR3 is TGCGCCAGCAGCTCGACTAGCGGAAGACAAGAGACCCAGTACTTC. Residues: CASSSTSGRQETQYF.

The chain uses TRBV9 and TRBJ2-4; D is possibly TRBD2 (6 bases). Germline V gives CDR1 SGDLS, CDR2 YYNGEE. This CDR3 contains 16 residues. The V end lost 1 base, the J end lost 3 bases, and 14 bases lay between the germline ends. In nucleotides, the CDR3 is TGTGCCAGCAGCGTATGGGGGGATTCAAACAAAAACATTCAGTACTTC. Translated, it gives CASSVWGDSNKNIQYF.

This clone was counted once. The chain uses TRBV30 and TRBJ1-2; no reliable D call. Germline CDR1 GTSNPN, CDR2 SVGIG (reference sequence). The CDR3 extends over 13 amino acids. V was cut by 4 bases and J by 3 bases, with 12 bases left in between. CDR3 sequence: CAWTTRTHYGYTF. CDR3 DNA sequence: TGTGCCTGGACCACCCGGACTCACTATGGCTACACCTTC.

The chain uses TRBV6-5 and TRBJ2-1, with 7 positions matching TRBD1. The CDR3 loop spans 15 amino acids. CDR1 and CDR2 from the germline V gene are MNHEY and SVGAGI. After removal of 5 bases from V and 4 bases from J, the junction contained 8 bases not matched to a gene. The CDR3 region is CASSPQRGRYNEQFF. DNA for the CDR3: TGTGCCAGCAGTCCTCAGAGGGGGCGGTACAATGAGCAGTTCTTC.

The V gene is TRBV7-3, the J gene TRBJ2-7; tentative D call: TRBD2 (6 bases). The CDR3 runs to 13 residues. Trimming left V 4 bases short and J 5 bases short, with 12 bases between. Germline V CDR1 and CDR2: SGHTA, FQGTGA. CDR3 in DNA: TGTGCCAGCAGCTACGGGGGAGTGGACGAGCAGTACTTC. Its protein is CASSYGGVDEQYF.

The chain's CDR3 is CASSYSSGRGDTQYF. The CDR3, as DNA: TGTGCCAGCAGTTACTCCAGCGGGAGGGGGGATACGCAGTATTTT. The chain carries TRBV6-5 and TRBJ2-3; TRBD2 matches 10 bases. Per germline, CDR1 MNHEY and CDR2 SVGAGI. The CDR3 totals 15 residues. The ends lost 0 bases at V and 6 bases at J; junction bases unmatched: 3.

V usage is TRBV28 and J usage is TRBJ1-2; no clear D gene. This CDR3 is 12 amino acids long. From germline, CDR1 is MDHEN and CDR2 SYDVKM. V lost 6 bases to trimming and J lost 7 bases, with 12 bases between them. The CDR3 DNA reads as TGTGCCAGCAGCCTAAGGGAGGCTGGCTACACCTTC. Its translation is CASSLREAGYTF.

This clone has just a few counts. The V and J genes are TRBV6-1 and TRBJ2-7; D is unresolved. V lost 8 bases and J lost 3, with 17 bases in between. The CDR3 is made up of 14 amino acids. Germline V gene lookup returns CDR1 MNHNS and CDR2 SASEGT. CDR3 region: CASPSRLKIYEQYF. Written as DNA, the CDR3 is TGTGCCAGCCCCTCCAGATTAAAAATCTACGAGCAGTACTTC.

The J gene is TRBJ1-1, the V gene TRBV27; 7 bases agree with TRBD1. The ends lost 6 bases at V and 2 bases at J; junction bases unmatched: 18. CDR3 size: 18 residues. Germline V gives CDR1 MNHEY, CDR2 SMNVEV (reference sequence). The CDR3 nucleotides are TGTGCCAGCAGAACACCATCCAGGGGGTCGCGGACTAACACTGAAGCTTTCTTT. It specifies CASRTPSRGSRTNTEAFF.

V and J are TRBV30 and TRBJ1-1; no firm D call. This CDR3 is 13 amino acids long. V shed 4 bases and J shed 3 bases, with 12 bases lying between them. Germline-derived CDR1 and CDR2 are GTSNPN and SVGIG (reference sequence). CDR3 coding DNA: TGTGCCTGGACACCGGGTAGTTACACTGAAGCTTTCTTT. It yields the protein CAWTPGSYTEAFF.

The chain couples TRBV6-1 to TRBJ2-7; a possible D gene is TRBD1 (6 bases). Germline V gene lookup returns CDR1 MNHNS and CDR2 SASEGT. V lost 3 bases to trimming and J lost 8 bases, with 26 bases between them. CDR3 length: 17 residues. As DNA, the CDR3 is TGTGCCAGCAGTGATGGCGTATTCAGGGGCGATAGATTTCAGCAGTACTTC. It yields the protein CASSDGVFRGDRFQQYF.

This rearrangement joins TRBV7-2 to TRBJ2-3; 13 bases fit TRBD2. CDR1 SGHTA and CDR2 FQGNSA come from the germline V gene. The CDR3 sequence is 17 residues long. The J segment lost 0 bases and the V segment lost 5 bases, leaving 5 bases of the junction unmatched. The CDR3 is CASSARLAGGSTDTQYF. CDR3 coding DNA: TGTGCCAGCAGCGCAAGACTAGCGGGGGGTAGCACAGATACGCAGTATTTT.

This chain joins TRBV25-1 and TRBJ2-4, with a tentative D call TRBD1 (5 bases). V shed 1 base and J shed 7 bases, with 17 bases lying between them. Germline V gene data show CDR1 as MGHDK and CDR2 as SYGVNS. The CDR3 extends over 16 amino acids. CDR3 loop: CASSESYPGRSNIQYF. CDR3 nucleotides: TGTGCCAGCAGTGAATCTTATCCAGGGCGTAGTAACATTCAGTACTTC.

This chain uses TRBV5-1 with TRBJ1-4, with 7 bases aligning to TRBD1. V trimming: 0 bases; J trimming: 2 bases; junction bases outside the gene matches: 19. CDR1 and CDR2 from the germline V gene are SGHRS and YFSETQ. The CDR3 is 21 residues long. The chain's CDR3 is CASSLVPRGTQFPRTNEKLFF. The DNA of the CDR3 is TGCGCCAGCAGCTTGGTACCCAGGGGGACTCAATTTCCTAGGACTAATGAAAAACTGTTTTTT.

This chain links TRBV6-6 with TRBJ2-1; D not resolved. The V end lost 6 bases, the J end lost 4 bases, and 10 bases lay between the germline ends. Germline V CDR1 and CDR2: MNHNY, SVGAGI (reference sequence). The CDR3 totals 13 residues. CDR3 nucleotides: TGTGCCAGCAGCCCGACGGAGTACAATGAGCAGTTCTTC. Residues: CASSPTEYNEQFF.

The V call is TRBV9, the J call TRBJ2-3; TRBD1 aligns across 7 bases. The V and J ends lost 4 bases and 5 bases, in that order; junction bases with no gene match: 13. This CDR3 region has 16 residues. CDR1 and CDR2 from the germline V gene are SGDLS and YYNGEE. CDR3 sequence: CASSPRTGVGIDTQYF. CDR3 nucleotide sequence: TGTGCCAGCAGCCCCCGGACAGGCGTGGGCATAGATACGCAGTATTTT.

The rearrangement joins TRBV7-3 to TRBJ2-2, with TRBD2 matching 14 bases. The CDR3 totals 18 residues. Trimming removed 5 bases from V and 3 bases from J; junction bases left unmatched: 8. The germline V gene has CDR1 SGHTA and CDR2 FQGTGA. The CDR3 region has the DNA TGTGCCAGCAGCCCCCCCCTGGGACTAGCGGGAGACACCGGGGAGCTGTTTTTT. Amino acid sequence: CASSPPLGLAGDTGELFF. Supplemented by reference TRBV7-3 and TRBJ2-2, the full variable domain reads GAGVSQTPSNKVTEKGKYVELRCDPISGHTALYWYRQSLGQGPEFLIYFQGTGAADDSGLPNDRFFAVRPEGSVSTLKIQRTERGDSAVYLCASSPPLGLAGDTGELFFGEGSRLTVL.

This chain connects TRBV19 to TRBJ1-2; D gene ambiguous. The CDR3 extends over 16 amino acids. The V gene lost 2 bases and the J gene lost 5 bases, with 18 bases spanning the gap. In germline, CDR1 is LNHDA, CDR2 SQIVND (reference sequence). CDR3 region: CASSIFERQPFYGYTF. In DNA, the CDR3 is TGTGCCAGTAGTATATTTGAGAGACAACCTTTTTATGGCTACACCTTC. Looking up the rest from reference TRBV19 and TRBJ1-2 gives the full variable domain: DGGITQSPKYLFRKEGQNVTLSCEQNLNHDAMYWYRQDPGQGLRLIYYSQIVNDFQKGDIAEGYSVSREKKESFPLTVTSAQKNPTAFYLCASSIFERQPFYGYTFGSGTRLTVV.

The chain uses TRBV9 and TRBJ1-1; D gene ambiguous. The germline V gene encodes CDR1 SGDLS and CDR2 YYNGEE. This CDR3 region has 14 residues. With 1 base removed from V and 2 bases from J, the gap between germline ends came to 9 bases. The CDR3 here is CASSVQTLNTEAFF. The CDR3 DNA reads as TGTGCCAGCAGCGTACAGACACTCAACACTGAAGCTTTCTTT.

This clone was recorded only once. CDR3 region: CASSYTSASYNEQFF. In DNA form, the CDR3 reads TGTGCCAGCAGCTACACTAGCGCCTCCTACAATGAGCAGTTCTTC. The chain is built from TRBV2 and TRBJ2-1; 7 nucleotides agree with TRBD2. Germline trimming cut 6 bases from V and 0 bases from J; bases unmatched to any gene: 5. CDR3 length equals 15 residues. The germline gives CDR1 SNHLY, CDR2 FYNNEI.

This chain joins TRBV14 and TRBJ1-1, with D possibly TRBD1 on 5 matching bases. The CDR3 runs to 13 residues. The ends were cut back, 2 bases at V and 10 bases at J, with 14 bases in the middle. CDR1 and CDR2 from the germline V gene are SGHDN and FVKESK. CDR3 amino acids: CASSQILGQGAFF. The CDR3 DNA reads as TGTGCCAGCAGCCAAATCTTAGGCCAGGGAGCTTTCTTT.